This is a list of T cell receptor beta chains from one sample in a study of CXCR3-negative and CXCR3-positive naive CD8 T cells. TCRdb reprocessed the 5' RACE reads, with one entry per CDR3 protein and no DNA. In total, the table holds approximately 56,000 distinct CDR3 sequences. Sequencing was carried out using naive CXCR3- CD8+ T cells from blood. The receptor set was obtained from a human donor in good health. Some clones in this sample may be carry-over from other donors' samples. The CDR3 runs from the conserved cysteine through the conserved F or W. The order of the fields is CDR3 length, V gene, J gene, clone size, CDR3 protein. Rows may omit the clone size; those that give it use once, few, many or a size class.

CDR3 length: 13
V gene: TRBV5-1
J gene: TRBJ2-7
clone size: -
CDR3 protein: CASRSGGAYEQYF

CDR3 length: 14
V gene: TRBV5-5
J gene: TRBJ2-7
clone size: -
CDR3 protein: CASSAGQTRYEQYF

CDR3 length: 12
V gene: TRBV7-9
J gene: TRBJ2-7
clone size: -
CDR3 protein: CASSPGAVEQYF

CDR3 length: 14
V gene: TRBV20-1
J gene: TRBJ2-5
clone size: -
CDR3 protein: CSASLAGFQETQYF

CDR3 length: 14
V gene: TRBV25-1
J gene: TRBJ1-2
clone size: -
CDR3 protein: CASSRGTPEHGYTF

CDR3 length: 13
V gene: TRBV6-4
J gene: TRBJ2-3
clone size: -
CDR3 protein: CASSDSDTDTQYF

CDR3 length: 15
V gene: TRBV28
J gene: TRBJ1-5
clone size: -
CDR3 protein: CASSLDRGGNQPQHF

CDR3 length: 14
V gene: TRBV28
J gene: TRBJ2-2
clone size: -
CDR3 protein: CASRAGQGAGELFF

CDR3 length: 14
V gene: TRBV20-1
J gene: TRBJ1-1
clone size: -
CDR3 protein: CSAPRSREAPGAFF

CDR3 length: 13
V gene: TRBV27
J gene: TRBJ2-7
clone size: -
CDR3 protein: CASSWTGDHEQYF

CDR3 length: 14
V gene: TRBV5-1
J gene: TRBJ2-3
clone size: -
CDR3 protein: CASSSGQGRDTQYF

CDR3 length: 16
V gene: TRBV27
J gene: TRBJ2-1
clone size: -
CDR3 protein: CASSPFGTSGKNEQFF

CDR3 length: 16
V gene: TRBV5-4
J gene: TRBJ1-2
clone size: -
CDR3 protein: CASSLAEGQLPYGYTF

CDR3 length: 13
V gene: TRBV27
J gene: TRBJ2-7
clone size: -
CDR3 protein: CASSLREKAEQYF

CDR3 length: 13
V gene: TRBV9
J gene: TRBJ1-1
clone size: -
CDR3 protein: CASSDLGNTEAFF

CDR3 length: 11
V gene: TRBV6-6
J gene: TRBJ1-1
clone size: -
CDR3 protein: CASSQLTEAFF

CDR3 length: 14
V gene: TRBV7-9
J gene: TRBJ2-7
clone size: -
CDR3 protein: CASSLVAPGNEQYF

CDR3 length: 14
V gene: TRBV20-1
J gene: TRBJ2-7
clone size: -
CDR3 protein: CSAIGPSRSYEQYF

CDR3 length: 14
V gene: TRBV28
J gene: TRBJ1-2
clone size: -
CDR3 protein: CASSLLAERDGYTF

CDR3 length: 13
V gene: TRBV29-1
J gene: TRBJ2-7
clone size: -
CDR3 protein: CSVEGQGDYEQYF

CDR3 length: 14
V gene: TRBV6-5
J gene: TRBJ2-7
clone size: -
CDR3 protein: CASSYSADPREQYF

CDR3 length: 16
V gene: TRBV21-1
J gene: TRBJ1-2
clone size: -
CDR3 protein: CASSTPTTGLNYGYTF

CDR3 length: 11
V gene: TRBV7-9
J gene: TRBJ2-7
clone size: -
CDR3 protein: CASSSDYEQYF

CDR3 length: 14
V gene: TRBV5-1
J gene: TRBJ2-4
clone size: -
CDR3 protein: CASSPSPRGGIQYF

CDR3 length: 12
V gene: TRBV5-1
J gene: TRBJ2-1
clone size: medium-sized
CDR3 protein: CASSFDPSEQFF

CDR3 length: 14
V gene: TRBV12-3/TRBV12-4
J gene: TRBJ2-7
clone size: -
CDR3 protein: CASRYSGSSYEQYF

CDR3 length: 16
V gene: TRBV12-3/TRBV12-4
J gene: TRBJ2-1
clone size: -
CDR3 protein: CASSPWTSGNRGEQFF

CDR3 length: 15
V gene: TRBV6-2/TRBV6-3
J gene: TRBJ2-3
clone size: -
CDR3 protein: CASSYLQDRTDTQYF

CDR3 length: 12
V gene: TRBV12-3/TRBV12-4
J gene: TRBJ2-5
clone size: -
CDR3 protein: CASSDREETQYF

CDR3 length: 16
V gene: TRBV18
J gene: TRBJ1-6
clone size: -
CDR3 protein: CASSPDYRQGNSPLHF

CDR3 length: 16
V gene: TRBV28
J gene: TRBJ2-7
clone size: -
CDR3 protein: CASSLRIGQGSYEQYF

CDR3 length: 16
V gene: TRBV6-5
J gene: TRBJ2-2
clone size: -
CDR3 protein: CASSYSGRPYTGELFF

CDR3 length: 14
V gene: TRBV15
J gene: TRBJ1-2
clone size: -
CDR3 protein: CATSRETGPQGYTF

CDR3 length: 13
V gene: TRBV3-1
J gene: TRBJ2-1
clone size: -
CDR3 protein: CASSQQGFNEQFF

CDR3 length: 16
V gene: TRBV20-1
J gene: TRBJ2-1
clone size: -
CDR3 protein: CSARDATSGRKNEQFF

CDR3 length: 13
V gene: TRBV29-1
J gene: TRBJ2-1
clone size: -
CDR3 protein: CSVGSRNYNEQFF

CDR3 length: 17
V gene: TRBV15
J gene: TRBJ1-1
clone size: -
CDR3 protein: CATSRSREILWGTEAFF

CDR3 length: 16
V gene: TRBV21-1
J gene: TRBJ2-3
clone size: -
CDR3 protein: CASSKSLAGSTDTQYF

CDR3 length: 14
V gene: TRBV6-2/TRBV6-3
J gene: TRBJ1-6
clone size: -
CDR3 protein: CASSSATGMSPLHF

CDR3 length: 14
V gene: TRBV28
J gene: TRBJ2-5
clone size: -
CDR3 protein: CASSLQDNQETQYF

CDR3 length: 15
V gene: TRBV14
J gene: TRBJ1-2
clone size: -
CDR3 protein: CASSISARPIYGYTF

CDR3 length: 14
V gene: TRBV7-2
J gene: TRBJ2-7
clone size: -
CDR3 protein: CASSSGVTGGPQHF

CDR3 length: 12
V gene: TRBV4-2
J gene: TRBJ1-1
clone size: -
CDR3 protein: CASSPEGTEAFF

CDR3 length: 19
V gene: TRBV20-1
J gene: TRBJ2-1
clone size: -
CDR3 protein: CSARVRGGGEGLAFLRRFF

CDR3 length: 14
V gene: TRBV29-1
J gene: TRBJ1-1
clone size: -
CDR3 protein: CSVIIPRGGTEAFF

CDR3 length: 15
V gene: TRBV6-1
J gene: TRBJ2-3
clone size: -
CDR3 protein: CASSDSFALTDTQYF

CDR3 length: 16
V gene: TRBV5-1
J gene: TRBJ2-3
clone size: -
CDR3 protein: CASSLLQADITDTQYF

CDR3 length: 14
V gene: TRBV7-9
J gene: TRBJ2-7
clone size: -
CDR3 protein: CASSLFGGTYEQYF

CDR3 length: 17
V gene: TRBV29-1
J gene: TRBJ2-1
clone size: -
CDR3 protein: CSVEDQWTQSSYNEQFF

CDR3 length: 15
V gene: TRBV7-6
J gene: TRBJ2-1
clone size: -
CDR3 protein: CASSAGTGVYNEQFF

CDR3 length: 16
V gene: TRBV5-1
J gene: TRBJ1-1
clone size: -
CDR3 protein: CASSLGQGPWNTEAFF

CDR3 length: 15
V gene: TRBV2
J gene: TRBJ2-2
clone size: -
CDR3 protein: CARGPTGGNTGELFF

CDR3 length: 16
V gene: TRBV3-1
J gene: TRBJ1-1
clone size: -
CDR3 protein: CASRASSKTSNTEAFF

CDR3 length: 14
V gene: TRBV20-1
J gene: TRBJ2-7
clone size: -
CDR3 protein: CSAREDRISYEQYF

CDR3 length: 17
V gene: TRBV4-1
J gene: TRBJ2-2
clone size: -
CDR3 protein: CASSQESLGSITGELFF